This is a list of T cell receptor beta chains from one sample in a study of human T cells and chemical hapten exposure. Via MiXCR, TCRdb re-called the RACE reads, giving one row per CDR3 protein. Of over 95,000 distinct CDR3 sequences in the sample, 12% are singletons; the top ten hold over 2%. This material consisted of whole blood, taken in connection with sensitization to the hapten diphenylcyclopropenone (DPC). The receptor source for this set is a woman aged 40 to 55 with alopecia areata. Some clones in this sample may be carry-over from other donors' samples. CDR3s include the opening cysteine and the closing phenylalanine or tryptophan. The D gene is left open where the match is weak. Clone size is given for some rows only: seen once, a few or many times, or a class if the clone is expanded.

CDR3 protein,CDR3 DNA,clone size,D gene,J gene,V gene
CASSLTDRGRAFF,TGTGCCAGCAGTTTAACCGACAGGGGAAGAGCTTTCTTT,few,TRBD1,TRBJ1-1,TRBV28
CASSIGQGAEDTQYF,TGCGCCAGCAGCATTGGACAGGGGGCGGAAGATACGCAGTATTTT,few,TRBD1,TRBJ2-3,TRBV5-1
CASSVPDGGSGYTF,TGTGCCAGCAGTGTCCCGGACGGGGGTTCTGGCTACACCTTC,few,-,TRBJ1-2,TRBV6-6
CASSPSYLQASYEQYF,TGTGCCAGCTCACCATCTTATCTACAGGCGTCCTACGAGCAGTACTTC,-,-,TRBJ2-7,TRBV18
CASSPGTQGNQPQHF,TGTGCCAGTAGTCCGGGTACACAGGGAAATCAGCCCCAGCATTTT,few,-,TRBJ1-5,TRBV19
CASSGILQTGDQPQHF,TGTGCCAGCTCAGGGATCCTTCAAACCGGCGATCAGCCCCAGCATTTT,few,-,TRBJ1-5,TRBV18
CASSPPGTANGYTF,TGTGCCAGCTCACCACCGGGGACAGCGAATGGCTACACCTTC,-,TRBD1,TRBJ1-2,TRBV18
CSARKGREGEQFF,TGCAGTGCTAGAAAAGGGCGGGAAGGTGAGCAGTTCTTC,few,-,TRBJ2-1,TRBV20-1
CASSPGRGEQFF,TGTGCCAGCAGTCCGGGACGAGGGGAGCAGTTCTTC,few,-,TRBJ2-1,TRBV27
CASSLGTSGVYNEQFF,TGTGCCAGCAGTTTAGGGACTAGCGGGGTCTACAATGAGCAGTTCTTC,few,TRBD2,TRBJ2-1,TRBV12-3/TRBV12-4
CASSYSDTANTGELFF,TGTGCCAGCAGTTACTCGGACACTGCGAACACCGGGGAGCTGTTTTTT,-,-,TRBJ2-2,TRBV6-2/TRBV6-3
CASSEASGETQYF,TGTGCCAGCAGCGAAGCGAGCGGGGAGACCCAGTACTTC,-,-,TRBJ2-5,TRBV6-4
CVSADIGGNQPQHF,TGTGTCAGCGCGGACATCGGTGGCAATCAGCCCCAGCATTTT,-,-,TRBJ1-5,TRBV2
CASSPLETQYF,TGTGCCAGCAGCCCCCTAGAGACCCAGTACTTC,few,-,TRBJ2-5,TRBV7-2
CASSQSAFLGPKSSGELFF,TGTGCCAGCAGTCAGTCGGCGTTTCTGGGGCCTAAGTCGTCCGGGGAGCTGTTTTTT,few,-,TRBJ2-2,TRBV7-3
CASSGAVQETQYF,TGTGCCAGCTCAGGGGCAGTTCAAGAGACCCAGTACTTC,many,-,TRBJ2-5,TRBV18
CASSLEVGQETQYF,TGTGCCAGCAGCTTAGAGGTCGGCCAAGAGACCCAGTACTTC,-,-,TRBJ2-5,TRBV7-2
CASSAGTMETQYF,TGTGCCAGCAGCGCCGGGACTATGGAGACCCAGTACTTC,few,TRBD2,TRBJ2-5,TRBV6-2/TRBV6-3
CASSQDLPGQGTGTQYF,TGTGCCAGCAGCCAAGATCTTCCGGGACAGGGCACAGGGACCCAGTACTTC,many,TRBD1,TRBJ2-5,TRBV3-1
CASSSQGLSGNTIYF,TGTGCCAGCAGCTCACAGGGACTCTCTGGAAACACCATATATTTT,few,-,TRBJ1-3,TRBV7-2
CASSQGGIDEQFF,TGCGCCAGCAGCCAAGGGGGCATCGATGAGCAGTTCTTC,many,-,TRBJ2-1,TRBV4-3
CASSPPWAGGQETQYF,TGTGCCAGCAGCCCCCCCTGGGCAGGGGGCCAAGAGACCCAGTACTTC,-,TRBD1,TRBJ2-5,TRBV11-3
CSVEALQETQYF,TGCAGCGTTGAGGCGCTTCAAGAGACCCAGTACTTC,few,-,TRBJ2-5,TRBV29-1
CTSSGLAGRSETQYF,TGCACCAGCAGCGGACTAGCGGGTCGCTCAGAGACCCAGTACTTC,few,-,TRBJ2-5,TRBV1
CASSQVVGRMDEQYF,TGTGCCAGCAGCCAAGTGGTCGGGAGAATGGACGAGCAGTACTTC,-,-,TRBJ2-7,TRBV3-1
CSARPTLAGGYNEQFF,TGCAGTGCTAGGCCGACCCTAGCGGGAGGCTACAATGAGCAGTTCTTC,few,TRBD2,TRBJ2-1,TRBV20-1
CASSPSGVYNEQFF,TGTGCCAGCAGTCCCAGCGGGGTATACAATGAGCAGTTCTTC,many,TRBD2,TRBJ2-1,TRBV6-6
CASSPTSGSGVGSYNEQFF,TGTGCCAGCAGCCCCACTAGCGGGAGTGGTGTAGGCTCCTACAATGAGCAGTTCTTC,few,TRBD2,TRBJ2-1,TRBV28
CASSPGTTLTDTQYF,TGTGCCAGCAGCCCCGGGACCACCCTCACAGATACGCAGTATTTT,-,-,TRBJ2-3,TRBV7-8
CASSPGTRGSYQETQYF,TGTGCCAGCAGCCCCGGGACTAGGGGGTCGTACCAAGAGACCCAGTACTTC,few,TRBD2,TRBJ2-5,TRBV7-2
CASSLSSIRVRDGGTQYF,TGTGCCAGCAGCTTAAGTAGTATAAGGGTCAGGGATGGAGGGACCCAGTACTTC,many,-,TRBJ2-5,TRBV7-6
CASSKGASNYEQYF,TGTGCCAGCAGCAAAGGAGCCAGCAACTACGAGCAGTACTTC,-,-,TRBJ2-7,TRBV21-1
CSANPVTYEQFF,TGCAGTGCTAACCCCGTCACCTATGAGCAGTTCTTC,-,-,TRBJ2-1,TRBV20-1
CASSLGGTSEHEQFF,TGTGCCAGCAGCTTAGGCGGGACTAGCGAGCATGAGCAGTTCTTC,-,TRBD2,TRBJ2-1,TRBV11-2
CASSYPRGSGFEQYF,TGTGCCAGCAGTTACCCCCGCGGGAGTGGTTTCGAGCAGTACTTC,few,TRBD2,TRBJ2-7,TRBV6-5
CASSSDRDRYQETQYF,TGTGCCAGTAGTTCTGACCGGGACAGATACCAAGAGACCCAGTACTTC,-,TRBD1,TRBJ2-5,TRBV19
CASSPGLSGELFF,TGTGCCAGCAGCCCCGGGCTTTCAGGGGAGCTGTTTTTT,-,-,TRBJ2-2,TRBV4-2
CASRGTSAGEQFF,TGTGCCAGCCGCGGGACTTCAGCCGGTGAGCAGTTCTTC,many,-,TRBJ2-1,TRBV12-3/TRBV12-4
CASRPYSGNTIYF,TGTGCCAGCAGGCCGTACTCTGGAAACACCATATATTTT,-,-,TRBJ1-3,TRBV27